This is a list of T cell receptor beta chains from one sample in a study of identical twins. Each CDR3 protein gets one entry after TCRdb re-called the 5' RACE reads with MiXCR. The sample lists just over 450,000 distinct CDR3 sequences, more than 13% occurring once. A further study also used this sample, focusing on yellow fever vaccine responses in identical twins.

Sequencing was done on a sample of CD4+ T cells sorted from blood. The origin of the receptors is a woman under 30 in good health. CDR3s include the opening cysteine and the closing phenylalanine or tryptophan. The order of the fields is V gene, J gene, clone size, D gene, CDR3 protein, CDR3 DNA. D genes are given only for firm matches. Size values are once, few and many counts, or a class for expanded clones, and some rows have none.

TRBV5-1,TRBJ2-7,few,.,CASSLWLGGSYEQYF,TGCGCCAGCAGCTTGTGGTTAGGTGGCTCCTACGAGCAGTACTTC
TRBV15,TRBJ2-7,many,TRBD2,CATSRDNLAGRYEQYF,TGTGCCACCAGCAGAGATAACCTAGCGGGAAGGTACGAGCAGTACTTC
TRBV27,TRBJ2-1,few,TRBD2,CATAWGGKYNEQFF,TGTGCCACCGCATGGGGGGGGAAATACAATGAGCAGTTCTTC
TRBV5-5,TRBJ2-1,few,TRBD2,CASSLIAGGYNEQFF,TGTGCCAGCAGCTTAATCGCGGGAGGATACAATGAGCAGTTCTTC
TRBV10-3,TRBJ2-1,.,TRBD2,CAISETVSGGAGEQFF,TGTGCCATCAGTGAGACCGTTAGCGGGGGGGCGGGTGAGCAGTTCTTC
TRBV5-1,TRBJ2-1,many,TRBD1,CASSPTGTGGNEQFF,TGCGCCAGCAGCCCGACCGGGACAGGGGGAAATGAGCAGTTCTTC
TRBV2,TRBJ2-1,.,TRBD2,CAITSGGTYNEQFF,TGTGCCATCACTAGCGGGGGGACCTACAATGAGCAGTTCTTC
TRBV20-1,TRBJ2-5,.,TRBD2,CSARAGTSGQETQYF,TGCAGTGCTAGAGCCGGGACTAGCGGCCAAGAGACCCAGTACTTC
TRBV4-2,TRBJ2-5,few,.,CASSIRDGQETQYF,TGTGCCAGCAGCATTCGGGACGGCCAAGAGACCCAGTACTTC
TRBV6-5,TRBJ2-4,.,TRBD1,CASSFRDRAAKNIQYF,TGTGCCAGCAGTTTCCGGGACAGGGCGGCCAAAAACATTCAGTACTTC
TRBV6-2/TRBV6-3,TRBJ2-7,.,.,CASSWQGTYEQYF,TGTGCCAGCAGTTGGCAGGGTACTTACGAGCAGTACTTC
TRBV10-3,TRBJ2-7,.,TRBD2,CAISEGSSGGTGEQYF,TGTGCCATCAGTGAGGGTTCTAGCGGGGGAACGGGCGAGCAGTACTTC
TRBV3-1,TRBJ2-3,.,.,CASSQLDTQYF,TGTGCCAGCAGCCAACTAGACACGCAGTATTTT
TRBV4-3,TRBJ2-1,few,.,CASSPSPRGSSYNEQFF,TGCGCCAGCAGCCCCAGCCCCAGAGGGAGCTCCTACAATGAGCAGTTCTTC
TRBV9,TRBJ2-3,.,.,CASSVRLLRDTQYF,TGTGCCAGCAGCGTCAGACTCCTGCGAGATACGCAGTATTTT
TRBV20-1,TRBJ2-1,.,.,CSASDSGSSYNEQFF,TGCAGTGCTAGCGACTCGGGGAGCTCCTACAATGAGCAGTTCTTC
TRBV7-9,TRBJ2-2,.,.,CASSGRDLDTGELFF,TGTGCCAGCAGCGGCCGGGACCTAGACACCGGGGAGCTGTTTTTT
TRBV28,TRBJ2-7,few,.,CASRVRVPYEQYF,TGTGCCAGCAGGGTCAGAGTACCCTACGAGCAGTACTTC
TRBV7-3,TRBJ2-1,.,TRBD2,CASSIIAGASYNEQFF,TGTGCCAGCAGCATCATAGCGGGGGCTTCTTACAATGAGCAGTTCTTC
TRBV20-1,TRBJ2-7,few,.,CSASYLGGYEQYF,TGCAGTGCTAGTTACCTAGGGGGCTACGAGCAGTACTTC
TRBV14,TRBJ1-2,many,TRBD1,CASSQRTGRINYGYTF,TGTGCCAGCAGCCAGAGGACAGGGAGGATCAACTATGGCTACACCTTC
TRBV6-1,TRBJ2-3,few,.,CASRWSSQGTDTQYF,TGTGCCAGCCGGTGGTCGAGCCAGGGGACAGATACGCAGTATTTT
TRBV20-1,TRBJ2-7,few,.,CSASAGTHYEQYF,TGCAGTGCTAGCGCAGGTACCCACTACGAGCAGTACTTC
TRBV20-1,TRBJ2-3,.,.,CSARDLGLGTDTQYF,TGCAGTGCTAGAGATCTCGGGCTAGGCACAGATACGCAGTATTTT
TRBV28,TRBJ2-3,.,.,CASKTGGGTDTQYF,TGTGCCAGCAAGACAGGAGGGGGGACAGATACGCAGTATTTT
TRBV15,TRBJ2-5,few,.,CATSPSLQRETQYF,TGTGCCACCAGCCCCTCATTGCAAAGAGAGACCCAGTACTTC
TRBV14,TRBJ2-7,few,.,CASSQGTSYEQYF,TGTGCCAGCAGCCAAGGCACATCCTACGAGCAGTACTTC
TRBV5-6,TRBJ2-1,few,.,CASSFGGQSSYNEQFF,TGTGCCAGCAGCTTTGGGGGACAAAGCTCCTACAATGAGCAGTTCTTC
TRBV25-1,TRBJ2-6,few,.,CASSESQGPNVLTF,TGTGCCAGCAGTGAATCCCAGGGACCCAACGTCCTGACTTTC
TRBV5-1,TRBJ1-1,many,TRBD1,CASKTGFMNTEAFF,TGCGCCAGCAAGACAGGGTTCATGAACACTGAAGCTTTCTTT
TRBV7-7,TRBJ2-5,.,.,CASSLGGGGKETQYF,TGTGCTAGCAGCTTAGGTGGAGGGGGGAAGGAGACCCAGTACTTC
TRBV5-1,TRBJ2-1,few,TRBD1,CASSAPGQGANEQFF,TGCGCCAGCAGCGCACCGGGACAGGGTGCCAATGAGCAGTTCTTC
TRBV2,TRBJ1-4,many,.,CASSGPADGATNEKLFF,TGTGCCAGCAGTGGCCCAGCGGACGGTGCAACTAATGAAAAACTGTTTTTT
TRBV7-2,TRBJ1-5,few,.,CASSVGAFEPQHF,TGTGCCAGCAGCGTAGGCGCATTCGAGCCCCAGCATTTT
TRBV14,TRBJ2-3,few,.,CASSNRAPTDTQYF,TGTGCCAGCAGCAACCGGGCCCCCACAGATACGCAGTATTTT
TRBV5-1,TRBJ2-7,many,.,CASSLEGAYEQYF,TGCGCCAGCAGCTTGGAAGGGGCCTACGAGCAGTACTTC
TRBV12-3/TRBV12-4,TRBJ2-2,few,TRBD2,CASSTHSGSGTGELFF,TGTGCCAGCAGCACCCATAGCGGGAGCGGAACCGGGGAGCTGTTTTTT
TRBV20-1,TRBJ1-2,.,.,CSASAGADYGYTF,TGCAGTGCTAGTGCAGGGGCGGACTATGGCTACACCTTC
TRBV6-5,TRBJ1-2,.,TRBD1,CASSLTGAGYGYTF,TGTGCCAGCAGTTTGACAGGGGCGGGCTATGGCTACACCTTC
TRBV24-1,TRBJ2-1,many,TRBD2,CATSDFGGYEQFF,TGTGCCACCAGTGATTTCGGGGGGTATGAGCAGTTCTTC
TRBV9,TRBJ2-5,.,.,CASSLGNRARRWQETQYF,TGTGCCAGCAGCCTGGGGAACAGGGCCCGCCGCTGGCAAGAGACCCAGTACTTC
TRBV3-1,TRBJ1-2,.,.,CASSQGRAWEYGYTF,TGTGCCAGCAGCCAAGGCCGGGCATGGGAGTATGGCTACACCTTC
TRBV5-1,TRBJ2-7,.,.,CASSLGLVPSTYEQYF,TGCGCCAGCAGCCTCGGGCTGGTGCCCTCGACCTACGAGCAGTACTTC
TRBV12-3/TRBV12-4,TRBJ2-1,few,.,CASSFVWIEQFF,TGTGCCAGCAGTTTTGTTTGGATTGAGCAGTTCTTC
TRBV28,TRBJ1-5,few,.,CASSLGQSGIQPQHF,TGTGCCAGCAGTTTGGGCCAGTCCGGTATTCAGCCCCAGCATTTT
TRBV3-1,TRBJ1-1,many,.,CASSQMGPDTEAFF,TGTGCCAGCAGCCAGATGGGGCCGGACACTGAAGCTTTCTTT
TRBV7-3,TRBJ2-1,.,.,CASSQQVNEQFF,TGTGCCAGCAGTCAACAGGTCAATGAGCAGTTCTTC
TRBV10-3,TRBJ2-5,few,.,CAIIPVSRETQYF,TGTGCCATCATTCCCGTGAGTAGAGAGACCCAGTACTTC
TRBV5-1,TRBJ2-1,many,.,CASSPNGWGLEQFF,TGCGCCAGCAGCCCTAACGGGTGGGGTCTTGAGCAGTTCTTC
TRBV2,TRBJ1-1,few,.,CASSLHENTEAFF,TGTGCCAGCAGTCTACACGAGAACACTGAAGCTTTCTTT